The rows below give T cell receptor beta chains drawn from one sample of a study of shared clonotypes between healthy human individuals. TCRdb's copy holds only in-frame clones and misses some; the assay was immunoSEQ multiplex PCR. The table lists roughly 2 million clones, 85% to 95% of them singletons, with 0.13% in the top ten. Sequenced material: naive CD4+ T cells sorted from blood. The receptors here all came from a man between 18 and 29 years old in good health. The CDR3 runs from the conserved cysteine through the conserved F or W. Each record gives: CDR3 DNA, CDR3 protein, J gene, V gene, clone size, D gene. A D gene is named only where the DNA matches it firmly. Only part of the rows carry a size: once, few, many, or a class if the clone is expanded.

TGTGCCAGCAGCCTTGTGGGACAGGGCTATGGCTACACCTTC CASSLVGQGYGYTF TRBJ1-2 TRBV7-2 few TRBD1
TGCAGCGCACTCGGACGGCTAATGAACACTGAAGCTTTCTTT CSALGRLMNTEAFF TRBJ1-1 TRBV29-1 - -
TGTGCCAGCAGCGTAGAGGCTGATGGCAATTCACCCCTCCACTTT CASSVEADGNSPLHF TRBJ1-6 TRBV9 - -
TGCGCCAGCAGCCAAGATGATTCCAGAATCCCCTACGAGCAGTACTTC CASSQDDSRIPYEQYF TRBJ2-7 TRBV4-1 - -
TGTGCCAGCAGCTTACCAGGGCCACTGTTTTTT CASSLPGPLFF TRBJ1-4 TRBV11-2 - -
TGCGCCAGCAGCCCCTTAGGGGGGGCCAGAGATACGCAGTATTTT CASSPLGGARDTQYF TRBJ2-3 TRBV5-1 - -
TGTGCCAGCAGCCAATGGAACTCTGGACAGGGTTATCATGGCTACACCTTC CASSQWNSGQGYHGYTF TRBJ1-2 TRBV9 - TRBD1
TGTGCCAGCAGCTTAGAGGCGGGGGGGCCTACAGATACGCAGTATTTT CASSLEAGGPTDTQYF TRBJ2-3 TRBV11-2 - TRBD2
TGTGCCAGCCGTAGGGGGTCGGGGCAGCCCCAGCATTTT CASRRGSGQPQHF TRBJ1-5 TRBV2 - -
TGCGCCAGCAGTCATCCGACTAGCGGGAGGCCCTACGAGCAGTACTTC CASSHPTSGRPYEQYF TRBJ2-7 TRBV23-1 once TRBD2
TGCGCCAGCAGTGAGTCGGAAAGGGGAAGACAGCCCCAGCATTTT CASSESERGRQPQHF TRBJ1-5 TRBV10-2 - -
TGTGCCAGCAGTGGAGACAGGGGCAGCAACACCATATATTTT CASSGDRGSNTIYF TRBJ1-3 TRBV6-1 - TRBD1
TGTGCCAGCAGCCTTAGCAGGGTACAAGAGACCCAGTACTTC CASSLSRVQETQYF TRBJ2-5 TRBV5-4 - -
TGTGCCTCGCAAGCAGGGGGCGCGGTCGGGGAGCTGTTTTTT CASQAGGAVGELFF TRBJ2-2 TRBV15 once TRBD1
TGTGCCTGGAGAGCCGATCACAGCACTGAAGCTTTCTTT CAWRADHSTEAFF TRBJ1-1 TRBV30 - -
TGTGCCAGCAGCGTAGGGGTTATCCCCTATGGCTACACCTTC CASSVGVIPYGYTF TRBJ1-2 TRBV9 - -
TGTGCCAGCAGTGAAGCGCTGGGCTATGGCTACACCTTC CASSEALGYGYTF TRBJ1-2 TRBV2 - -